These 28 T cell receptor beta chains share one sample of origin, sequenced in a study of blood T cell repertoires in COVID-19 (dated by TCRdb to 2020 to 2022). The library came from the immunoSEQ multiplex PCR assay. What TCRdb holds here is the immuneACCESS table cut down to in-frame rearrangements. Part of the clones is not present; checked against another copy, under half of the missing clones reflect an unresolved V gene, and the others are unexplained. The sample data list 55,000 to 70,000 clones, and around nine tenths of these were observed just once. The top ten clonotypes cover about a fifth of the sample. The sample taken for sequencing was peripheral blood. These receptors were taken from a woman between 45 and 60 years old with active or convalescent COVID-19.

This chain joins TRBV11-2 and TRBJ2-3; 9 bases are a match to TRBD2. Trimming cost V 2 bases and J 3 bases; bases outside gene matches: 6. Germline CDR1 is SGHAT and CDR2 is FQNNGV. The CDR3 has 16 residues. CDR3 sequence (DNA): TGTGCCAGCAGCTTACCAAGCGGGAGGCGAACAGATACGCAGTATTTT. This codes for CASSLPSGRRTDTQYF.

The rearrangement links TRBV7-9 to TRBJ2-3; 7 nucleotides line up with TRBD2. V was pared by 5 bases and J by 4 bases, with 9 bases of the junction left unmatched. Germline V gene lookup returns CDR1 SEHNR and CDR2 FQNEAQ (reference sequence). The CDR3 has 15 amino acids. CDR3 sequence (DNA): TGTGCCAGCAGCACCTCTAGCGGTAGGGCAGATACGCAGTATTTT. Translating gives CASSTSSGRADTQYF.

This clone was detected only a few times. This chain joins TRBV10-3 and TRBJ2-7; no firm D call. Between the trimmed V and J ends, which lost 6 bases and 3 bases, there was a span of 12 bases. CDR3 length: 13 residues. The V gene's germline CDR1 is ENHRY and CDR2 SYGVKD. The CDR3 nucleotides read TGTGCCATCAGGGGCTCCCCCTACTACGAGCAGTACTTC. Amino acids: CAIRGSPYYEQYF.

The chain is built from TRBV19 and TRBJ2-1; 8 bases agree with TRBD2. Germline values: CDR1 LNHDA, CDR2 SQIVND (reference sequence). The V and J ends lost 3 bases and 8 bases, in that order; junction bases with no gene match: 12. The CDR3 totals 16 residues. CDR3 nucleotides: TGTGCCAGTAGTATTATGGCGGGAGGCTCTATCGATGAGCAGTTCTTC. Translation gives CASSIMAGGSIDEQFF.

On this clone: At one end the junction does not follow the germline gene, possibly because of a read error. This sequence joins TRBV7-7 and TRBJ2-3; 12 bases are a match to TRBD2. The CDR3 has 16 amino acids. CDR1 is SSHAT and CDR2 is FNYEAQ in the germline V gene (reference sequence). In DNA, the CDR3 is TGTGCTAGCAGCCCTTCCCCTAGCGGGAGGGCAGATACGCAGTATTTT. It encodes CASSPSPSGRADTQYF.

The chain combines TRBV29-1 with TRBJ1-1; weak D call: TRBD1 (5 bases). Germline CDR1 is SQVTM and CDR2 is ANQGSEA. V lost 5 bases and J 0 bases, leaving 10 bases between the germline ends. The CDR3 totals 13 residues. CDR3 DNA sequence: TGCAGCGTTTCCCAGGGCCTGAACACTGAAGCTTTCTTT. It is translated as CSVSQGLNTEAFF.

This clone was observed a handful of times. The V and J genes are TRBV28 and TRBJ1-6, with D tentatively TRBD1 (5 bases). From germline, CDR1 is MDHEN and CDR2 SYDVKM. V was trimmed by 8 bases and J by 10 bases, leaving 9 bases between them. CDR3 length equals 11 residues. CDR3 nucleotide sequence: TGTGCCAGCGGGTCAGGGTCACCCCTCCACTTT. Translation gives CASGSGSPLHF.

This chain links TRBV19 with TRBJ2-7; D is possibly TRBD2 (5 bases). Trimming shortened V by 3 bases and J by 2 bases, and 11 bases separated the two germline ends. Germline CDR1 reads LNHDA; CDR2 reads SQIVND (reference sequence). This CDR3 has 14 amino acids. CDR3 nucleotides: TGTGCCAGTAGTATGGGAGCGGCGACCTACGAGCAGTACTTC. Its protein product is CASSMGAATYEQYF. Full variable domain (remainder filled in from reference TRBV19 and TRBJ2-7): DGGITQSPKYLFRKEGQNVTLSCEQNLNHDAMYWYRQDPGQGLRLIYYSQIVNDFQKGDIAEGYSVSREKKESFPLTVTSAQKNPTAFYLCASSMGAATYEQYFGPGTRLTVT.

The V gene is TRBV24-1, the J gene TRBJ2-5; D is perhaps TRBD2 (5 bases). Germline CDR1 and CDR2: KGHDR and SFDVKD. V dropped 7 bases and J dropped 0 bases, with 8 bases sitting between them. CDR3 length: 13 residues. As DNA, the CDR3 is TGTGCCACCAGAGCGGCAGACCAAGAGACCCAGTACTTC. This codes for CATRAADQETQYF.

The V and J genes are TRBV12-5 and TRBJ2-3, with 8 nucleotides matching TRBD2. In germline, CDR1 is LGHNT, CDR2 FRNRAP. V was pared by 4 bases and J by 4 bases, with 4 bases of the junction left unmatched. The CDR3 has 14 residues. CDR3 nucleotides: TGTGCTAGTGGTTCGGGAGCGGGAGCAGATACGCAGTATTTT. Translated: CASGSGAGADTQYF.

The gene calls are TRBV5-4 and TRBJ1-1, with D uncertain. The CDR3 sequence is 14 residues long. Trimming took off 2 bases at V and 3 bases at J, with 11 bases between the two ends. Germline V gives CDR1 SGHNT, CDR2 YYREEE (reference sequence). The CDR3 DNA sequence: TGTGCCAGCAGCTTACAGTCCTGGGACACTGAAGCTTTCTTT. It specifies CASSLQSWDTEAFF.

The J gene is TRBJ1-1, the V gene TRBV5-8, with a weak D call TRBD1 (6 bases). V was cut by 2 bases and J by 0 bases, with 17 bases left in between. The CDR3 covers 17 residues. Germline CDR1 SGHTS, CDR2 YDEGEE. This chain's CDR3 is CASSFVPRQELNTEAFF. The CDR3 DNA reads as TGTGCCAGCAGCTTCGTACCCCGACAGGAGCTGAACACTGAAGCTTTCTTT.

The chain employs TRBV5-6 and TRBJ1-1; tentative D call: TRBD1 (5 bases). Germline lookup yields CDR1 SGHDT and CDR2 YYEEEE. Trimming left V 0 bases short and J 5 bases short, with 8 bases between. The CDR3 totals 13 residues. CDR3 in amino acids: CASSLGSGTEAFF. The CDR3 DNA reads TGTGCCAGCAGCTTGGGGTCAGGGACTGAAGCTTTCTTT.

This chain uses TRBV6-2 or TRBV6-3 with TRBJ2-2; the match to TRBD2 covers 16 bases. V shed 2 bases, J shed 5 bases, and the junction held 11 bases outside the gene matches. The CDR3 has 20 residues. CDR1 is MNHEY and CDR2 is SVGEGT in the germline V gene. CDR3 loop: CASSYTGLAGGPIGTGELFF. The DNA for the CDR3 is TGTGCCAGCAGTTACACGGGACTAGCGGGAGGGCCGATAGGGACCGGGGAGCTGTTTTTT.

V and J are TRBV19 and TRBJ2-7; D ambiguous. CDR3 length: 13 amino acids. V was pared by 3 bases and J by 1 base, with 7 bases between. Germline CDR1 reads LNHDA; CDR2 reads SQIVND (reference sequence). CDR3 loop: CASSISVSYEQYF. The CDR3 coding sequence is TGTGCCAGTAGTATCTCGGTGTCCTACGAGCAGTACTTC.

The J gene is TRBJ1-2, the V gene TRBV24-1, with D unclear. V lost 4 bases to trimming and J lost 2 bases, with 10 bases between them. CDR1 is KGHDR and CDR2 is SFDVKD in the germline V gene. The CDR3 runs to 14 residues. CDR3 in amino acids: CATSDPSVNYGYTF. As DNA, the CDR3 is TGTGCCACCAGTGACCCGTCAGTAAACTATGGCTACACCTTC.

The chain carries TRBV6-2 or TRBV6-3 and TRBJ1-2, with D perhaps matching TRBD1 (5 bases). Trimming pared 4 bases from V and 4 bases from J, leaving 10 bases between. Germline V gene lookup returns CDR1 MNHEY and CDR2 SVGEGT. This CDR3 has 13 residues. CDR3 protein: CASSSTDSYGYTF. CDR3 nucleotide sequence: TGTGCCAGCAGTTCGACAGACTCCTATGGCTACACCTTC.

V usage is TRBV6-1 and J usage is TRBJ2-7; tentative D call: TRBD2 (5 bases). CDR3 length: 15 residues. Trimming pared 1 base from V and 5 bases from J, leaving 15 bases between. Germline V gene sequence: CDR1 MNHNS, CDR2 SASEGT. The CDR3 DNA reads TGTGCCAGCAGTGAAGTTGGTCGGGATAACGACGAGCAGTACTTC. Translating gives CASSEVGRDNDEQYF.

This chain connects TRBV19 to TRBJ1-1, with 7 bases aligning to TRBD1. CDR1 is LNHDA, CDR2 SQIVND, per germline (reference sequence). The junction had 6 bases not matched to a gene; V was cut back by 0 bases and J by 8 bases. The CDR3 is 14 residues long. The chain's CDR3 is CASSIERYRGEAFF. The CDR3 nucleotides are TGTGCCAGTAGTATAGAGAGATACAGGGGCGAAGCTTTCTTT.

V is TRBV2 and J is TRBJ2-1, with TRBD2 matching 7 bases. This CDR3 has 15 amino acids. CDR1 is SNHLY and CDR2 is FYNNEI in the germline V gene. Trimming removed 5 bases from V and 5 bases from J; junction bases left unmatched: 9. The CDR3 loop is CASSQKAGPNNEQFF. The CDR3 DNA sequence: TGTGCCAGCAGTCAAAAAGCGGGACCGAACAATGAGCAGTTCTTC.

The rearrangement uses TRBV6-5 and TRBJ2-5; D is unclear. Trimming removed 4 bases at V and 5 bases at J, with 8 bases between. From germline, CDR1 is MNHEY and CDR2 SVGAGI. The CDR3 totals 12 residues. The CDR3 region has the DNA TGTGCCAGCAGTTGGAGTAGGGAGACCCAGTACTTC. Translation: CASSWSRETQYF.

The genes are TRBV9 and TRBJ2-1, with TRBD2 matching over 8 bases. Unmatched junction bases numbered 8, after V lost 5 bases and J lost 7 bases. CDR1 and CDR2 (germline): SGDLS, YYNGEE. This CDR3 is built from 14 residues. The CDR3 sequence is CASRKAGETNEQFF. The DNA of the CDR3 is TGTGCCAGCAGGAAAGCGGGAGAGACTAATGAGCAGTTCTTC.

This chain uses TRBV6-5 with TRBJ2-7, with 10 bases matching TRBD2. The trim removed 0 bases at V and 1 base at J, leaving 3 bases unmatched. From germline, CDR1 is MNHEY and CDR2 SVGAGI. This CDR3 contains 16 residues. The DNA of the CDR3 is TGTGCCAGCAGTTACTCTGGGACTAGCGCGTCCTACGAGCAGTACTTC. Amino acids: CASSYSGTSASYEQYF.

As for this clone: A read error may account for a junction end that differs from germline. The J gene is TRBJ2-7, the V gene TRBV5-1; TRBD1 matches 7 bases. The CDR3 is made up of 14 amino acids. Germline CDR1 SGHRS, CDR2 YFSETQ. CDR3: CASTLTGLGYEQYF. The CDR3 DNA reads TGCGCCAGCACCTTGACAGGGCTAGGGTACGAGCAGTACTTC. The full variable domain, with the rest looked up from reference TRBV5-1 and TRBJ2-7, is KAGVTQTPRYLIKTRGQQVTLSCSPISGHRSVSWYQQTPGQGLQFLFEYFSETQRNKGNFPGRFSGRQFSNSRSEMNVSTLELGDSALYLCASTLTGLGYEQYFGPGTRLTVT.

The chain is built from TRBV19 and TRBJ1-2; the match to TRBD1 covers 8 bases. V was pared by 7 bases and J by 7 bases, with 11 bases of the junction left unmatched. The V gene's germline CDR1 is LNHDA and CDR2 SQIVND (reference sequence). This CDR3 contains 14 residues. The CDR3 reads CASTPGQGRPGYTF. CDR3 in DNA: TGTGCCAGTACCCCAGGACAGGGCCGGCCTGGCTACACCTTC.

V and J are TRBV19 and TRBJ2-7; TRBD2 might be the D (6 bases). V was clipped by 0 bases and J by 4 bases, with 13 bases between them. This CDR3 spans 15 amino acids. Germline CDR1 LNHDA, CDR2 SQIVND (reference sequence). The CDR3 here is CASSIDQTRVYEQYF. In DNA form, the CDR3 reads TGTGCCAGTAGTATAGATCAGACTAGAGTATACGAGCAGTACTTC.

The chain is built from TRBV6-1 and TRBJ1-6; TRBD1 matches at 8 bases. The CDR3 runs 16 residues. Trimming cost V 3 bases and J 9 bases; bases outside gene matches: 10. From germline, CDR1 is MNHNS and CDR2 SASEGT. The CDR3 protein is CASSESTGGHGSPLHF. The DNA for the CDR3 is TGTGCCAGCAGTGAGAGCACAGGGGGTCATGGTTCACCCCTCCACTTT.

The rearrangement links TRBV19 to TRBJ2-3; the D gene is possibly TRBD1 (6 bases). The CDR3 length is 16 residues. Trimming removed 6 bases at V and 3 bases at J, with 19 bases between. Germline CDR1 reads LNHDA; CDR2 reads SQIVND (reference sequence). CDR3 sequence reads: CASRLTQGLSTDTQYF. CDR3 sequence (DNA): TGTGCCAGTAGGTTGACCCAGGGGTTGAGTACAGATACGCAGTATTTT.